Each of the 6 T cell receptor beta chains below was sequenced from the same sample in a study of tumor-infiltrating lymphocytes in primary liver carcinoma. The blood RNA (from unsorted whole blood) was obtained, and germline DNA was also extracted. From around 0.5 ug of total RNA, TCR beta-specific cDNA was reverse-transcribed using a constant-region primer. Generation of the TCR beta libraries relied on three nested multiplex PCR rounds using slightly modified ARM-PCR. It was with TRBV1-TRBV30 forward primers and a C-beta reverse primer that the first two PCR rounds were run, at 10 to 11 cycles each. TCRdb reanalysed the multiplex PCR reads using MiXCR and keeps one entry per CDR3 protein. The sample records 330,000 or so distinct CDR3 sequences, less than 70% being singletons. The source material was peripheral blood. These receptors were obtained from a man in his forties with primary liver carcinoma and hepatitis B virus infection.

This clonotype was observed a single time. This sequence joins TRBV7-9 and TRBJ2-5; 7 bases agree with TRBD1. Germline lookup yields CDR1 SEHNR and CDR2 FQNEAQ (reference sequence). This CDR3 has 15 residues. V trimming: 1 base; J trimming: 2 bases; junction bases outside the gene matches: 4. The CDR3 nucleotides read TGTGCCAGCAGCTTAGGGTACAGGGGACAAGAGACCCAGTACTTC. As protein: CASSLGYRGQETQYF.

The CDR3 sequence: CVRSETVAYEQYF. The CDR3 DNA sequence: TGTGTCAGGAGCGAGACAGTGGCCTACGAGCAGTACTTC. J is TRBJ2-7 and V is TRBV11-2, with a possible D match to TRBD1 (5 bases). Germline V gene sequence: CDR1 SGHAT, CDR2 FQNNGV. The CDR3 is made up of 13 amino acids.

J is TRBJ1-2 and V is TRBV6-5; D is undetermined. Germline V gives CDR1 MNHEY, CDR2 SVGAGI. The CDR3 totals 13 residues. This CDR3 reads CVNSYSANRGYTF. The CDR3 DNA reads as TGTGTCAACAGTTACTCGGCGAATCGTGGCTACACCTTC.

Concerning this clonotype: This sequence may be a read error, since a much larger clone differs from it by one base. The chain couples TRBV12-3 or TRBV12-4 to TRBJ1-1; D call uncertain. V was clipped by 10 bases and J by 1 base, with 7 bases between them. This CDR3 comprises 11 residues. CDR3 in DNA: TGTGCCAACACCTGGAACACTGAAGCTTTCTTT. Residues: CANTWNTEAFF.

With regard to this clonotype: Since a much larger clone is just one base distant, this may be a read error. CDR3 coding DNA: TGTGCCAGCAGGGAAGGACTTGGACAGGGCAATCAGCCCCAGCATTTT. It yields the protein CASREGLGQGNQPQHF. J is TRBJ1-5 and V is TRBV6-1, with 7 bases that match TRBD1. The germline gives CDR1 MNHNS, CDR2 SASEGT. The CDR3 has 16 residues.

To note about this clonotype: Given a much more abundant clone one base away, this may be a read error. The chain links TRBV5-6 to TRBJ2-5; 7 bases are shared with TRBD1. CDR1 is SGHDT, CDR2 YYEEEE, per germline. With V trimmed by 4 bases and J by 5 bases, 11 bases remained unmatched. The CDR3 extends over 15 amino acids. CDR3 protein: CASSPKTGTSETQYF. Written as DNA, the CDR3 is TGTGCCAGCAGCCCCAAGACAGGGACGTCGGAGACCCAGTACTTC.